This TCR beta chain stems from a study of blood T cell repertoires in COVID-19. Background on the study: Sites across the United States, Italy and Spain contributed samples from acute and convalescent COVID-19. T cells, B-cell-depleted T cells, or PBMCs provided the cDNA or gDNA that served as material.

The CDR3 covers 13 residues. CDR1 is MNHEY, CDR2 SVGAGI, per germline. The V gene lost 6 bases and the J gene lost 14 bases, with 20 bases spanning the gap. Source study methods: Estimates of nucleated cell counts were drawn from the amplification of reference gene primers. Assay used: immunoSEQ multiplex PCR; TCRdb lists only in-frame clones, some missing. V and J calls plus clone size are reproduced from that table; the DNA served to infer D and trimming. The table has 150,000 to 200,000 clones, nearly 90% seen once. This sequence originates from a man in his 60s with active or convalescent COVID-19. The V and J genes are TRBV6-5 and TRBJ1-5, with D uncertain. Source material: peripheral blood. CDR3 sequence: CASRDTGRVAKHF. The DNA for the CDR3 is TGTGCCAGCAGAGATACGGGTCGTGTAGCGAAGCATTTT.